The 8 T cell receptor beta chains given below trace back to one sample, sequenced in a study of post-analysis software for immune sequencing data (dated by TCRdb to about 2015). General study outcomes and caveats: Patients showed significantly higher frequencies than controls for a handful of TRBV segments, among them TRBV5-6, TRBV5-1 and TRBV20-1.

Library construction relied on PCR. This sample was sequenced with an Illumina HiSeq 2500. To reduce PCR and sequencing biases, unique molecular identifiers were incorporated into the TCR beta cDNA libraries. Through fastp at Q25 and MiXCR, TCRdb rebuilt clones from the public reads, retaining in-frame beta chains. Duplicate CDR3 protein sequences are folded into a single record with the most common DNA and genes. This sample comprises 750,000 to 950,000 distinct CDR3 sequences, roughly 50% of them detected only once. Approximately 4.5% of the sample is in the top ten clones. These receptors' targets are unknown. Sequenced sample: blood. Source of these receptors: a girl aged 5 to 17 with multiple sclerosis.

This chain joins TRBV29-1 and TRBJ1-1; a weak D match, TRBD1 (6 bases). Germline CDR1 and CDR2: SQVTM and ANQGSEA. V gave up 5 bases and J gave up 10 bases, with 14 bases separating them. CDR3 length equals 11 residues. CDR3 nucleotide sequence: TGCAGCGTTTCGGGAGGCAGGGGAGCTTTCTTT. It specifies CSVSGGRGAFF.

The J gene is TRBJ2-1, the V gene TRBV7-3; 7 nucleotides agree with TRBD2. Germline values: CDR1 SGHTA, CDR2 FQGTGA. This CDR3 has 15 amino acids. V lost 7 bases, J lost 8 bases, and 14 bases stayed unmatched. CDR3 in amino acids: CASKLASGPYHEQFF. CDR3 DNA sequence: TGTGCCAGCAAACTAGCGTCAGGTCCTTACCATGAGCAGTTCTTC.

Note on this clonotype: This may stem from a read error, because a much larger clone lies one nucleotide away. In DNA form, the CDR3 reads TGCAGTGCTAGCTCCCTGGCGGACTCCTGCAATGAGCAGTTCTTC. Translation: CSASSLADSCNEQFF. V usage is TRBV20-1 and J usage is TRBJ2-1, with D possibly matching TRBD2 (5 bases). Germline CDR1 is DFQATT and CDR2 is SNEGSKA (reference sequence). The length of the CDR3 is 15 residues.

The chain is built from TRBV12-5 and TRBJ2-1; D is unclear. The CDR3 is 15 residues long. V was trimmed by 0 bases and J by 8 bases, leaving 14 bases between them. In germline, CDR1 is LGHNT, CDR2 FRNRAP. CDR3 sequence: CASGLVQTPKDEQFF. The CDR3 DNA reads as TGTGCTAGTGGTTTGGTGCAGACCCCTAAGGATGAGCAGTTCTTC.

The CDR3 DNA reads as TGTGCCAGCAGTTACTACGGCGGTAGCTCCTACGAGCAGTACTTC. Translating it yields CASSYYGGSSYEQYF. The chain couples TRBV6-5 to TRBJ2-7; D remains ambiguous. This CDR3 has 15 amino acids. V lost 1 base, J lost 0 bases, and 10 bases lay in between. CDR1 is MNHEY and CDR2 is SVGAGI in the germline V gene.

J is TRBJ2-5 and V is TRBV2; TRBD2 matches 7 bases. The J call is in doubt because the DNA end fits TRBJ2-7 better. There are 13 residues in the CDR3. Looked up from germline, CDR1 is SNHLY and CDR2 is FYNNEI. DNA for the CDR3: TGTGCCAGCACCCTTTGGCTAGCGGCCGAGCAGTACTTC. This sequence encodes CASTLWLAAEQYF.

V is TRBV5-1 and J is TRBJ2-3; 8 nucleotides match TRBD2. This CDR3 is 18 amino acids long. The V segment lost 5 bases and the J segment 1 base; nucleotides outside the gene matches: 15. Germline loops: CDR1 SGHRS, CDR2 YFSETQ. CDR3 in DNA: TGCGCCAGCAGGAAGGTAGCGGGGACAACTCTTGGCACAGATACGCAGTATTTT. Translating gives CASRKVAGTTLGTDTQYF.

The V and J genes are TRBV24-1 and TRBJ1-1; D call uncertain. Per germline, CDR1 KGHDR and CDR2 SFDVKD. CDR3 length: 15 amino acids. The ends were cut back, 3 bases at V and 5 bases at J, with 15 bases in the middle. CDR3 in amino acids: CATSDPDGLKTEAFF. For the CDR3, the DNA is TGTGCCACCAGTGATCCGGACGGGCTTAAGACTGAAGCTTTCTTT.